This TCR beta chain was sequenced in a study of cytomegalovirus exposure and HLA in healthy donors. Study findings and constraints: In vitro assays verified that a few CMV-associated chains recognized CMV antigens specifically. Usually a TCR sequence was rare, but some public TCRs were found in many donors. TCR clusters originating in the first cohort tended to co-occur in the 100 to 150 validation repertoires, according to a later analysis.

Worth noting for this clone: Its antigen remains unknown.

Germline V CDR1 and CDR2: MNHEY, SMNVEV (reference sequence). This CDR3 spans 14 amino acids. Between the trimmed V and J ends, which lost 0 bases and 8 bases, there was a span of 13 bases. The donors were part of the validation cohort, which consisted of some 120 subjects and was separate from the first cohort of 666 subjects. Produced via immunoSEQ multiplex PCR; TCRdb's table is partial and in-frame only. There are about 110,000 clones in the sample; around 85% occur only once, and 3% to 3.5% lies in the top ten. This receptor was identified in a woman under 30 in good health and CMV-seronegative. The material sequenced was PBMCs. V and J are TRBV27 and TRBJ1-2; D gene uncertain. The CDR3 nucleotides read TGTGCCAGCAGTTTATCTCTCCCCGGAGGGGGCTACACCTTC. It specifies CASSLSLPGGGYTF.